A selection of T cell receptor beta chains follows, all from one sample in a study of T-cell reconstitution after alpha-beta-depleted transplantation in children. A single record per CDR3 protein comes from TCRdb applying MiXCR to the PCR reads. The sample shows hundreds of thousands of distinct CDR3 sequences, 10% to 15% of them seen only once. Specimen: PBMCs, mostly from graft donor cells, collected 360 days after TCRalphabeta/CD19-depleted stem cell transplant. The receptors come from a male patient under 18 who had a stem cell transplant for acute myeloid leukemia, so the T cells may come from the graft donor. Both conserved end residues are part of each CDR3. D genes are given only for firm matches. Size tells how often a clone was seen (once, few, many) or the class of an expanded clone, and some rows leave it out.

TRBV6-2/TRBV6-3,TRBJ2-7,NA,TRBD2,CASSYSAGGSFHEQYF,TGTGCCAGCAGTTACAGCGCGGGAGGCAGTTTCCACGAGCAGTACTTC
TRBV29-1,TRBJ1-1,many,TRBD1,CSVATGGNTEAFF,TGCAGCGTGGCGACAGGGGGCAACACTGAAGCTTTCTTT
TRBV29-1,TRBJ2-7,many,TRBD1,CSVAPGQSYEQYF,TGCAGCGTTGCCCCGGGACAGTCCTACGAGCAGTACTTC
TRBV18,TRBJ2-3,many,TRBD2,CASSHTGTSNGATDTQYF,TGTGCCAGCTCACATACCGGGACTAGTAACGGGGCGACAGATACGCAGTATTTT
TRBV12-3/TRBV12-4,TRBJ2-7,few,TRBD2,CASSPATIAGRYEQYF,TGTGCCAGCAGTCCGGCCACCATAGCGGGCCGCTACGAGCAGTACTTC
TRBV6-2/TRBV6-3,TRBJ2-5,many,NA,CASNHPGVETQYF,TGTGCCAGCAATCACCCAGGGGTAGAGACCCAGTACTTC
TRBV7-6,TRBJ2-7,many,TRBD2,CASSLSTGRTSGSAYEQYF,TGTGCCAGCAGCTTATCGACAGGTCGGACTAGCGGGAGTGCCTACGAGCAGTACTTC
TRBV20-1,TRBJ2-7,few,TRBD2,CSAIKGLILLSYEQYF,TGCAGTGCTATCAAGGGACTAATCCTACTCTCCTACGAGCAGTACTTC
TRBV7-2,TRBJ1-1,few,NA,CASSLGGGDTEAFF,TGTGCCAGCAGCTTAGGGGGTGGGGACACTGAAGCTTTCTTT
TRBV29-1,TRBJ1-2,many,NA,CSVDGGGFGYTF,TGCAGCGTTGACGGTGGCGGGTTTGGCTACACCTTC
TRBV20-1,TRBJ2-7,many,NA,CSAIDFTTVSYEQYF,TGCAGTGCTATCGACTTCACGACCGTCTCCTACGAGCAGTACTTC